This T cell receptor beta chain was documented in a study of cytomegalovirus exposure and HLA in healthy donors. As for this clone: What it binds is not known.

The study, taken as a whole, reports: Links to common viral pathogens appeared, in a later analysis, for several of the most significant clusters. TRBV6-2, TRBV6-3 and other indistinguishable V segments were excluded. Productive status was seen about 87% or about 30% of the time for most TCR beta V segments in an earlier analysis.

CDR1 and CDR2 (germline): MDHEN, SYDVKM. V was clipped by 5 bases and J by 5 bases, with 10 bases between them. This CDR3 has 13 amino acids. Healthy bone marrow donors made up the donors. In the PCR, 60 Vbeta and 13 Jbeta primers were used. Some clones are missing from TCRdb's copy, which holds only in-frame ones; the method was immunoSEQ multiplex PCR. The repertoire holds about 89,000 clones, 76% seen once, with just over 1.4% in the top ten. Sequencing was performed on PBMCs. The chain combines TRBV28 with TRBJ1-5; D perhaps matches TRBD1 (6 bases). This sequence was found in a male donor in good health and CMV-seronegative. The CDR3 DNA follows: TGTGCCAGCAGTCCCACAGGGTATCAGCCCCAGCATTTT. Residues: CASSPTGYQPQHF. The entire variable domain, with the rest obtained from reference TRBV28 and TRBJ1-5, is as follows: DVKVTQSSRYLVKRTGEKVFLECVQDMDHENMFWYRQDPGLGLRLIYFSYDVKMKEKGDIPEGYSVSREKKERFSLILESASTNQTSMYLCASSPTGYQPQHFGDGTRLSIL.